This T cell receptor beta chain was retrieved from a study of CD8+CD57+ T cells in acquired aplastic anemia. All patients picked for sequencing had shown, by flow cytometry, an expansion of CD8+CD57+ cells. TCR beta VDJ combinations and CDR3 sequences were profiled from genomic DNA. MiXCR, run by TCRdb on the reads, gives a single entry per CDR3 protein. The table has about 160,000 distinct CDR3 sequences, 71% seen once. This clonotype has only a few counts. This CDR3 is 15 amino acids long. The V end was cut by 6 bases, the J end by 0 bases, with 17 bases between. Germline CDR1 DFQATT, CDR2 SNEGSKA (reference sequence).

The gene calls are TRBV20-1 and TRBJ1-2; no definite D call. The sequenced sample was sorted CD4+, CD8+, or CD8+CD57+ T cells (not recorded which) from PBMCs. This clonotype was sampled from a human donor with aplastic anemia. CDR3 bases: TGCAGTGCCCGAAGGGTGGGCTCAGCTAACTATGGCTACACCTTC. This sequence encodes CSARRVGSANYGYTF.